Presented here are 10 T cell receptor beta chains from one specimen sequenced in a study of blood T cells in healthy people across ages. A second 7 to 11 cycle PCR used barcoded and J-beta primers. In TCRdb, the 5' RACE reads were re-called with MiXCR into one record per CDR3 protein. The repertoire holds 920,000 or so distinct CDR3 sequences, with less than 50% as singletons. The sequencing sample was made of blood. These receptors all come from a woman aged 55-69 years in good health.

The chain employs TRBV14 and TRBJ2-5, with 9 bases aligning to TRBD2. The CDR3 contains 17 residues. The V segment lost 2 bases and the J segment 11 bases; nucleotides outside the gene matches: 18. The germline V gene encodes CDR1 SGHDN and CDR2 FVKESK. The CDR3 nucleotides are TGTGCCAGCAGCCAAAACCTCGGACTAGCGTCGGGGAATGAGCAGTACTTC. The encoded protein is CASSQNLGLASGNEQYF. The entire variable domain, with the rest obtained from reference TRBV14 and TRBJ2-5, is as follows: EAGVTQFPSHSVIEKGQTVTLRCDPISGHDNLYWYRRVMGKEIKFLLHFVKESKQDESGMPNNRFLAERTGGTYSTLKVQPAELEDSGVYFCASSQNLGLASGNEQYFGPGTRLLVL.

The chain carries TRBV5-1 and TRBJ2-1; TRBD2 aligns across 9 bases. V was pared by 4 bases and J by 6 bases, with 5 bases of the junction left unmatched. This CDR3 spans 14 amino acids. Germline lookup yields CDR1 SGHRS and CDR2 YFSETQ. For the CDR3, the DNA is TGCGCCAGCAGCGCTAGCGGGGTTGGCAATGAGCAGTTCTTC. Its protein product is CASSASGVGNEQFF.

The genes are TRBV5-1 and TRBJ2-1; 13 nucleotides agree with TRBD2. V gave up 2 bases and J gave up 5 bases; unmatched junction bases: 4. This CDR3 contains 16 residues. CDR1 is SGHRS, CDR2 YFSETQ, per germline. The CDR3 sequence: CASSFGLAGVHNEQFF. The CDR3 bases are TGCGCCAGCAGCTTCGGACTAGCGGGAGTTCACAATGAGCAGTTCTTC.

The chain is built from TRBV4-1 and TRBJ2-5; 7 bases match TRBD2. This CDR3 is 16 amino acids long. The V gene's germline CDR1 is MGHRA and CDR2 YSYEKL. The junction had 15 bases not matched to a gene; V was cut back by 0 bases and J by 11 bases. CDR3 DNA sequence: TGCGCCAGCAGCCAAGATTGGCAGGGAGGGAACAATGAGCAGTACTTC. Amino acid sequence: CASSQDWQGGNNEQYF.

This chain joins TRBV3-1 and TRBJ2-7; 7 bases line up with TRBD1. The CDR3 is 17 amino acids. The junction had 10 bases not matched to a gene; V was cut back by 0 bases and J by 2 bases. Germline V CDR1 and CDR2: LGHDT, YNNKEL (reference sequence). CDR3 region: CASSQDEGALTPYEQYF. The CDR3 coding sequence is TGTGCCAGCAGCCAAGATGAGGGGGCCCTTACCCCCTACGAGCAGTACTTC.

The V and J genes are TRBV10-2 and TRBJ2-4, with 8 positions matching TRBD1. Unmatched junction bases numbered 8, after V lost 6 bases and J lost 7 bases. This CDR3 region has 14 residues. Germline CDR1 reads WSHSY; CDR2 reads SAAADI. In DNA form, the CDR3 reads TGCGCCAGCAGGCCGGGACAGGCCGTTAACATTCAGTACTTC. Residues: CASRPGQAVNIQYF.

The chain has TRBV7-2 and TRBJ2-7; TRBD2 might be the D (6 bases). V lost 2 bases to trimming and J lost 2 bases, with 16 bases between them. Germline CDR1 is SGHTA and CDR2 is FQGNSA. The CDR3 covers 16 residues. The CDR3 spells CASSLHVASVTYEQYF. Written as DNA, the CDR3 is TGTGCCAGCAGCTTACACGTGGCTAGCGTGACCTACGAGCAGTACTTC.

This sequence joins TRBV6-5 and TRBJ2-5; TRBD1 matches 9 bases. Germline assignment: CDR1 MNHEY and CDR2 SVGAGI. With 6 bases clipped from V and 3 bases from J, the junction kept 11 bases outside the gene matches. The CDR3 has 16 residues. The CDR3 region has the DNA TGTGCCAGCAGACGCACCGGGACAGGGCTAAAAGAGACCCAGTACTTC. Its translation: CASRRTGTGLKETQYF.

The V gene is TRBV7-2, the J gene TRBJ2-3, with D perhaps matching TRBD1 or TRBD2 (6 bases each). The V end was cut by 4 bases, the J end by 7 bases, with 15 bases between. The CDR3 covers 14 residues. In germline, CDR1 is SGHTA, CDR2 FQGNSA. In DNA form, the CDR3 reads TGTGCCAGCAGCTCTCCCCGGGGGCTTCATACGCAGTATTTT. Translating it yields CASSSPRGLHTQYF.

The CDR3 DNA follows: TGTGCCACCAGTGACACCGCGATAGGGGGGTACGAGCAGTACTTC. Translated, it gives CATSDTAIGGYEQYF. The gene calls are TRBV24-1 and TRBJ2-7; D possibly matches TRBD1 or TRBD2 (6 bases each). CDR3 length: 15 residues. The V and J ends lost 4 bases and 4 bases respectively, with 16 bases between them. CDR1 KGHDR and CDR2 SFDVKD come from the germline V gene.